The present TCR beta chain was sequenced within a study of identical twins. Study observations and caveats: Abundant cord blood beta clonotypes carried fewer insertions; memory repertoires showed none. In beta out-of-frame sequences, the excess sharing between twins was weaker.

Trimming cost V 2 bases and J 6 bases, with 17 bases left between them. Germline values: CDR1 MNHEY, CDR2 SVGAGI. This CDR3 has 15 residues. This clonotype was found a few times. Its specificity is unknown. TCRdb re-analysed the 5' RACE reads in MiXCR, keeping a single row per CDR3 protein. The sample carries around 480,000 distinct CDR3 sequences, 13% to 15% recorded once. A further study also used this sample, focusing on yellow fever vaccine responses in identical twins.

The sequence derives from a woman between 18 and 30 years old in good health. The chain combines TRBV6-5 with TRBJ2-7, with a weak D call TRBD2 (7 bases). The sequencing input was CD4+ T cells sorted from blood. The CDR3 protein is CASSYLGGGAGEQYF. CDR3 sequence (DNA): TGTGCCAGCAGTTACCTTGGTGGGGGGGCAGGCGAGCAGTACTTC.